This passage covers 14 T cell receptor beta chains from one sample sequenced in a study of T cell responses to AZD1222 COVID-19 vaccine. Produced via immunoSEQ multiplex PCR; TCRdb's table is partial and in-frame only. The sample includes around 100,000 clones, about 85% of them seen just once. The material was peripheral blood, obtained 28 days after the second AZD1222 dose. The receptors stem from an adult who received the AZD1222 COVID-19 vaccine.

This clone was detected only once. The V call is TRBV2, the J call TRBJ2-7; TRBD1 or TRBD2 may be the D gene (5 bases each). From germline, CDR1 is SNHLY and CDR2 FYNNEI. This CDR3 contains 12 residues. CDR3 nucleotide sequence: TGTGTATCGGGGCCTAGCTCCTACGAGCAGTACTTC. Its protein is CVSGPSSYEQYF.

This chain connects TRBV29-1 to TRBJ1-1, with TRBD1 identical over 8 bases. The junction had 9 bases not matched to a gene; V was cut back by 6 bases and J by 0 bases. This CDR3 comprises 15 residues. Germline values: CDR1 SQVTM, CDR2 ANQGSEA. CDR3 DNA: TGCAGCGTAGACGGACAGGGCGAGATGAACACTGAAGCTTTCTTT. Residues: CSVDGQGEMNTEAFF.

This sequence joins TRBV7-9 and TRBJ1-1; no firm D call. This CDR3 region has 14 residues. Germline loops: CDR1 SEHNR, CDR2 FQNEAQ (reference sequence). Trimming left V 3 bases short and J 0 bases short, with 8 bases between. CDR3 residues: CASSLIEMNTEAFF. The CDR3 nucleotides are TGTGCCAGCAGCTTGATCGAGATGAACACTGAAGCTTTCTTT.

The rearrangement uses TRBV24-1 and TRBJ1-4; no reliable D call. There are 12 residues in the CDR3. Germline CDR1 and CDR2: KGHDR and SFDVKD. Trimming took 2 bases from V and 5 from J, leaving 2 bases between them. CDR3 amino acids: CATSDSNEKLFF. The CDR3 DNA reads TGTGCCACCAGTGATTCCAATGAAAAACTGTTTTTT.

CDR3 in DNA: TGTGCCAGCAGCTTAGTTCTTCGACTAGCGGGAAGGAACGGGGAGCTGTTTTTT. Translated: CASSLVLRLAGRNGELFF. V usage is TRBV7-8 and J usage is TRBJ2-2, with 11 nucleotides matching TRBD2. V lost 1 base, J lost 7 bases, and 11 bases stayed unmatched. The length of the CDR3 is 18 residues. Germline values: CDR1 SGHVS, CDR2 FQNEAQ.

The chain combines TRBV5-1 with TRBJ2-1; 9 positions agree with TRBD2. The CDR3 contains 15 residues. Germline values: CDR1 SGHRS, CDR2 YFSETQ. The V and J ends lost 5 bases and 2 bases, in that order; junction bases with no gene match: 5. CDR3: CASRLAGVTYNEQFF. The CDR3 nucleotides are TGCGCCAGCAGGTTAGCGGGAGTCACCTACAATGAGCAGTTCTTC.

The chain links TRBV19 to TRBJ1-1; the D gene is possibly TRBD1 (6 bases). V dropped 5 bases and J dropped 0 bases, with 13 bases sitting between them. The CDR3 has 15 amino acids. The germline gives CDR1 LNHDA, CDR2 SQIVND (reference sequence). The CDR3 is CASSDYREMNTEAFF. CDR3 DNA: TGTGCCAGTAGTGACTACAGGGAGATGAACACTGAAGCTTTCTTT.

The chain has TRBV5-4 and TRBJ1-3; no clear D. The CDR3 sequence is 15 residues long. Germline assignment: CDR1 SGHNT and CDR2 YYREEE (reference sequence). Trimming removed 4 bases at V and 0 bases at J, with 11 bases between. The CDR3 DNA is TGTGCCAGCAGCGCGAGGGCGAGCTCTGGAAACACCATATATTTT. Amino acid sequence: CASSARASSGNTIYF.

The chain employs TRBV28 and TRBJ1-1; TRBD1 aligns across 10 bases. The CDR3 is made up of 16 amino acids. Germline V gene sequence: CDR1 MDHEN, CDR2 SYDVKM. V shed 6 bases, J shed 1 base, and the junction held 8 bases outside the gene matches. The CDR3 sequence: CASRIDRGRGNTEAFF. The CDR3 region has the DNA TGTGCCAGCAGGATTGACAGGGGGCGAGGGAACACTGAAGCTTTCTTT.

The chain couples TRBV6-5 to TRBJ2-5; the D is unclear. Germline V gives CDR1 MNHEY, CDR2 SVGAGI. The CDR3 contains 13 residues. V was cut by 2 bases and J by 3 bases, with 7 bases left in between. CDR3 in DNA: TGTGCCAGCAGTTACGGCCGGAAAGAGACCCAGTACTTC. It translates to CASSYGRKETQYF.

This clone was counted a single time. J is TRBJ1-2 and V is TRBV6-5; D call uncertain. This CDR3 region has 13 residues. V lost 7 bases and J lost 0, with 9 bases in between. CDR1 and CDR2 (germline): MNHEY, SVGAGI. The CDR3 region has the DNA TGTGCCAGCACGAAGGCCTCTAACTATGGCTACACCTTC. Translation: CASTKASNYGYTF.

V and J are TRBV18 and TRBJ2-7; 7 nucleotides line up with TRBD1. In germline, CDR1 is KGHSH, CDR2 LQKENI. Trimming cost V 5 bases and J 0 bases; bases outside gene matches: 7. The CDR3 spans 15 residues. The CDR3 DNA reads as TGTGCCAGCTCATTCCGCCGGGACAGCTCCTACGAGCAGTACTTC. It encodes CASSFRRDSSYEQYF.

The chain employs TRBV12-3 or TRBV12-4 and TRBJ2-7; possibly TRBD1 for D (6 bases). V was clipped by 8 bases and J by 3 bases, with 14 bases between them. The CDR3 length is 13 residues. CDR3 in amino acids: CASGRTVLYEQYF. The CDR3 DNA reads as TGTGCCAGCGGTCGGACAGTCCTCTACGAGCAGTACTTC.

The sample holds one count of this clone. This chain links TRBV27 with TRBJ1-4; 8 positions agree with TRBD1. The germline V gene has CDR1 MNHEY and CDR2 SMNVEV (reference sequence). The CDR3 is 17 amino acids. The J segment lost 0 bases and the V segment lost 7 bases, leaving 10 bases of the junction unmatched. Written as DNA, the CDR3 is TGTGCCAGCACCAGGACAGGGCTTATAGCAACTAATGAAAAACTGTTTTTT. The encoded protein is CASTRTGLIATNEKLFF.